This is a list of T cell receptor beta chains from one sample in a study of T cells after yellow fever vaccination. TCRdb called the 5' RACE reads again in MiXCR, with one record for every CDR3 protein. The sample consists of approximately 120,000 distinct CDR3 sequences, 7.4% of them appearing once. Sequenced material: CD4+ T cells sorted from PBMCs, taken 10 days after the first yellow fever vaccination. The receptors derive from a man aged 18 to 29 who received the YFV17D yellow fever vaccine. CDR3s include the opening cysteine and the closing phenylalanine or tryptophan. D genes are given only for firm matches. Expanded clones get a size class; other rows say once, few or many, or leave the size out.

TRBJ2-5	TRBV7-2	TRBD2	many	CASSPWTRPQETQYF	TGTGCCAGCAGCCCTTGGACTAGACCTCAAGAGACCCAGTACTTC
TRBJ2-5	TRBV7-3	NA	NA	CARPPARPSQETQYF	TGTGCCAGACCCCCCGCGAGGCCCTCCCAAGAGACCCAGTACTTC
TRBJ2-2	TRBV9	TRBD2	NA	CASSPYSLAGGGIGELFF	TGTGCCAGCAGCCCATACTCGCTAGCGGGGGGAGGAATCGGGGAGCTGTTTTTT
TRBJ2-7	TRBV11-2	NA	many	CASSHIRGSPYEQYF	TGTGCCAGCAGCCATATCCGGGGATCCCCCTACGAGCAGTACTTC
TRBJ1-5	TRBV24-1	NA	many	CATSGQAHQPQHF	TGTGCCACCAGTGGCCAAGCCCATCAGCCCCAGCATTTT
TRBJ2-3	TRBV7-2	NA	many	CASTGRDWTPGTQYF	TGTGCCAGCACCGGCCGGGACTGGACCCCGGGTACGCAGTATTTT
TRBJ2-3	TRBV20-1	NA	many	CSARTTTDTQYF	TGCAGTGCTAGAACGACCACAGATACGCAGTATTTT
TRBJ1-4	TRBV20-1	NA	many	CSAITVNEKLFF	TGCAGTGCTATAACGGTTAATGAAAAACTGTTTTTT
TRBJ2-2	TRBV12-3/TRBV12-4	TRBD1	many	CASRTGLNTGELFF	TGTGCCAGCAGGACAGGGCTAAACACCGGGGAGCTGTTTTTT
TRBJ1-6	TRBV3-1	NA	many	CASTPGRGNSPLHF	TGTGCCAGCACCCCGGGACGGGGGAATTCACCCCTCCACTTT
TRBJ2-1	TRBV7-6	NA	many	CASTARGYDEQFF	TGTGCCAGCACCGCGAGGGGGTATGATGAGCAGTTCTTC
TRBJ2-7	TRBV20-1	TRBD1	many	CSARELGDRGIYEQYF	TGCAGTGCTAGAGAACTAGGGGACAGGGGGATCTACGAGCAGTACTTC
TRBJ2-5	TRBV5-1	NA	many	CASSLKQGRETQYF	TGCGCCAGCAGCCTAAAACAGGGAAGAGAGACCCAGTACTTC
TRBJ2-4	TRBV18	NA	NA	CASSPSYSIQYF	TGTGCCAGCTCACCGTCCTACTCAATTCAGTACTTC
TRBJ1-3	TRBV4-3	NA	many	CASSPVPGGNTIYF	TGCGCCAGCAGCCCAGTTCCCGGAGGAAACACCATATATTTT
TRBJ2-1	TRBV19	NA	many	CASSPSDTGYYNEQFF	TGTGCCAGTAGTCCTTCGGACACGGGGTACTACAATGAGCAGTTCTTC
TRBJ2-2	TRBV7-9	NA	many	CAIERGVPGELFF	TGTGCCATCGAAAGAGGGGTCCCCGGGGAGCTGTTTTTT
TRBJ2-1	TRBV5-5	TRBD2	few	CASSFTSGGPYEQFF	TGTGCCAGCAGCTTTACTAGCGGGGGGCCCTACGAGCAGTTCTTC
TRBJ1-5	TRBV5-5	TRBD1	many	CASSWAGTGISNQPQHF	TGTGCCAGCAGCTGGGCCGGGACAGGGATTAGCAATCAGCCCCAGCATTTT
TRBJ2-3	TRBV7-8	NA	many	CASSARGRGGGTDTQYF	TGTGCCAGCAGCGCCCGAGGCCGAGGGGGGGGCACAGATACGCAGTATTTT
TRBJ2-4	TRBV7-9	NA	many	CASSRPGTKKNIQYF	TGTGCCAGCAGCAGGCCCGGGACAAAGAAAAACATTCAGTACTTC
TRBJ2-6	TRBV20-1	NA	many	CSARDLGTGANVLTF	TGCAGTGCTAGAGATCTAGGGACCGGGGCCAACGTCCTGACTTTC
TRBJ1-5	TRBV10-2	NA	many	CASTSGRVDQPQHF	TGCGCCAGCACGTCAGGCAGGGTGGATCAGCCCCAGCATTTT
TRBJ2-2	TRBV4-3	TRBD1	many	CASSLRDRVGGELFF	TGCGCCAGCAGCCTACGGGACAGGGTGGGCGGGGAGCTGTTTTTT
TRBJ2-7	TRBV4-3	NA	many	CASSQERGREQYF	TGCGCCAGCAGCCAAGAACGGGGGCGCGAGCAGTACTTC
TRBJ2-1	TRBV24-1	NA	many	CATSGGTGSSDEQFF	TGTGCCACCAGTGGCGGGACCGGATCTAGCGATGAGCAGTTCTTC
TRBJ2-7	TRBV20-1	TRBD2	many	CSAVRGGNSYEQYF	TGCAGTGCCGTGCGGGGGGGGAACTCCTACGAGCAGTACTTC
TRBJ1-5	TRBV6-1	NA	many	CATGGGLSQPQHF	TGTGCCACCGGGGGTGGTCTTAGTCAGCCCCAGCATTTT
TRBJ2-3	TRBV20-1	NA	many	CSARGTVRTDTQYF	TGCAGTGCTCGCGGGACAGTACGTACAGATACGCAGTATTTT
TRBJ2-7	TRBV7-2	TRBD2	NA	CASSSWTSGGYYEQYF	TGTGCCAGCAGCTCATGGACTAGCGGGGGTTACTACGAGCAGTACTTC
TRBJ2-3	TRBV11-2	TRBD2	many	CASSLGYRRTSGTDTQYF	TGTGCCAGCAGCTTAGGGTACAGACGGACTAGCGGTACAGATACGCAGTATTTT
TRBJ1-6	TRBV12-3/TRBV12-4	TRBD1	many	CASSRTQGAKTLHF	TGTGCCAGCAGTCGCACGCAGGGGGCGAAAACCCTCCACTTT
TRBJ2-4	TRBV7-8	NA	many	CASSFRVRGTKDIQYF	TGTGCCAGCAGCTTTCGGGTCCGGGGTACGAAAGACATTCAGTACTTC
TRBJ1-2	TRBV28	NA	many	CASSLSAGANYGYTF	TGTGCCAGCAGTTTATCGGCAGGGGCTAACTATGGCTACACCTTC
TRBJ2-6	TRBV6-6	NA	NA	CASSISRGSGASLGGANVLTF	TGTGCCAGCAGTATATCTCGGGGTTCAGGGGCATCTCTTGGTGGGGCCAACGTCCTGACTTTC
TRBJ2-3	TRBV4-2	NA	many	CASSQVGTDTQYF	TGCGCCAGCAGCCAAGTAGGGACAGATACGCAGTATTTT
TRBJ1-1	TRBV12-3/TRBV12-4	NA	many	CASSFQGLNTEAFF	TGTGCCAGCAGTTTCCAGGGTTTGAACACTGAAGCTTTCTTT
TRBJ2-3	TRBV6-6	TRBD1	many	CASRRGTEDLQYF	TGTGCCAGCAGACGAGGGACAGAGGACTTGCAGTATTTT
TRBJ1-2	TRBV27	TRBD1	many	CASSYRGKTYGYTF	TGTGCCAGCAGTTACAGGGGTAAAACCTATGGCTACACCTTC
TRBJ2-7	TRBV29-1	NA	many	CSVVSAGYEQYF	TGCAGCGTTGTGTCGGCCGGCTACGAGCAGTACTTC
TRBJ1-3	TRBV5-1	NA	many	CASSRGEQDHSGNTIYF	TGCGCCAGCAGCCGGGGGGAACAGGACCACTCTGGAAACACCATATATTTT